The 7 T cell receptor beta chains presented below share a single source sample, sequenced in a study of blood T cells in healthy people across ages. Sample-barcoded 5' priming and a J-beta primer mix drove a second PCR of 7 to 11 cycles. Each CDR3 protein is one row after TCRdb ran MiXCR on the 5' RACE reads. The sample holds approximately 680,000 distinct CDR3 sequences, around 32% seen once. Sequences were obtained from blood. Source of these receptors: an elderly woman in good health.

This chain links TRBV7-3 with TRBJ2-7; 11 bases are a match to TRBD2. Germline trimming cut 3 bases from V and 2 bases from J; bases unmatched to any gene: 6. The germline V gene encodes CDR1 SGHTA and CDR2 FQGTGA. The CDR3 length is 16 residues. The CDR3 sequence: CASSFQGTSGPYEQYF. For the CDR3, the DNA is TGTGCCAGCAGCTTCCAGGGGACTAGCGGACCCTACGAGCAGTACTTC.

Turning to this clonotype: A much larger clone sits a single nucleotide away, making a read error possible. The chain recombines TRBV7-3 with TRBJ2-1, with D unresolved. This CDR3 contains 15 residues. The germline V gene encodes CDR1 SGHTA and CDR2 FQGTGA. V was shortened by 1 base and J by 9 bases, with 16 bases between the two germline ends. DNA of the CDR3: TGTGCCAGCAGCTTAAGTGTAGCTCGGAGAAGTGAGCAGTTCTTC. Protein product: CASSLSVARRSEQFF.

The J gene is TRBJ2-7, the V gene TRBV7-2, with 11 positions matching TRBD2. The length of the CDR3 is 16 residues. The V gene's germline CDR1 is SGHTA and CDR2 FQGNSA. J lost 2 bases, V lost 4 bases, and 7 bases had no gene match. The CDR3 region is CASSYTSGGRTYEQYF. In DNA, the CDR3 is TGTGCCAGCAGCTACACTAGCGGGGGAAGAACCTACGAGCAGTACTTC.

The CDR3, as DNA: TGCAGTGCTAGATCGGACAGGGTCAATGAGCAGTTCTTC. Protein sequence: CSARSDRVNEQFF. V is TRBV20-1 and J is TRBJ2-1; 8 positions agree with TRBD1. Trimming cost V 2 bases and J 6 bases; bases outside gene matches: 3. Germline CDR1 and CDR2: DFQATT and SNEGSKA (reference sequence). The CDR3 spans 13 residues.

This clonotype was seen more than once but under ten times. This rearrangement joins TRBV28 to TRBJ2-7; a weak D match, TRBD2 (5 bases). Trimming took 5 bases from V and 7 from J, leaving 12 bases between them. Germline CDR1 MDHEN, CDR2 SYDVKM. CDR3 length: 12 amino acids. CDR3 DNA sequence: TGTGCCAGCAGTCAGTTTCGAGGGGAGCAGTACTTC. It encodes CASSQFRGEQYF.

V is TRBV6-2 or TRBV6-3 and J is TRBJ2-3; 11 bases map to TRBD2. The CDR3 loop spans 18 amino acids. V was pared by 7 bases and J by 1 base, with 13 bases of the junction left unmatched. Germline values: CDR1 MNHEY, CDR2 SVGEGT. The CDR3 region is CASTPWVAGGPGTDTQYF. The CDR3 DNA reads TGTGCCAGCACCCCCTGGGTAGCGGGGGGGCCGGGCACAGATACGCAGTATTTT.

This clonotype was seen a few times. It may be a read error: a sequence one base away is much more abundant. CDR3 in DNA: TGCGCCAGCAGCTTGACCCCAGCGGGCACTGAGCAGTACTTC. Its protein product is CASSLTPAGTEQYF. The V gene is TRBV5-1, the J gene TRBJ2-5, with a weak D call TRBD2 (6 bases). The V and J ends lost 1 base and 11 bases respectively, with 18 bases between them. This CDR3 comprises 14 residues. Germline V gene sequence: CDR1 SGHRS, CDR2 YFSETQ.